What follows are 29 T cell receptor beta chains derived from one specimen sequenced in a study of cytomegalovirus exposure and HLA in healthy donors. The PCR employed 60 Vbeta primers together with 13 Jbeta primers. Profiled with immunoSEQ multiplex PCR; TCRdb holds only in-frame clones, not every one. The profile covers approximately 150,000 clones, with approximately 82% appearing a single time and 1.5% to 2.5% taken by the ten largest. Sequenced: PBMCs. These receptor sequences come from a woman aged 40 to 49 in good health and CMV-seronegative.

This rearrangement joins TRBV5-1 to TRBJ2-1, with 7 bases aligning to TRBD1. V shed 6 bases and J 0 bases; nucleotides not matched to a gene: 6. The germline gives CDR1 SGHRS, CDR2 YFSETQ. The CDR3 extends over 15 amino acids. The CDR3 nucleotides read TGCGCCAGCACCTATGACAGGGACTCCTACAATGAGCAGTTCTTC. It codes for CASTYDRDSYNEQFF.

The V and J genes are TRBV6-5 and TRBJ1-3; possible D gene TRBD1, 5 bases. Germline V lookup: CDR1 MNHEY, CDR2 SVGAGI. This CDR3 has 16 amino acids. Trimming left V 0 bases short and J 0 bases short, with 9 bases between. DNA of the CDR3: TGTGCCAGCAGTTACTCGATACAGGTCTCTGGAAACACCATATATTTT. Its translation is CASSYSIQVSGNTIYF.

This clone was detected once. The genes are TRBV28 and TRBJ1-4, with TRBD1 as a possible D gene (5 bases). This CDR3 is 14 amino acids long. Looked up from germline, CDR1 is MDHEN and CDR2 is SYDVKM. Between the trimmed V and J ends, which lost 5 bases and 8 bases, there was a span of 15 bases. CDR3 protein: CASSQGPAGEKLFF. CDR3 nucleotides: TGTGCCAGCAGTCAGGGTCCGGCGGGGGAAAAACTGTTTTTT.

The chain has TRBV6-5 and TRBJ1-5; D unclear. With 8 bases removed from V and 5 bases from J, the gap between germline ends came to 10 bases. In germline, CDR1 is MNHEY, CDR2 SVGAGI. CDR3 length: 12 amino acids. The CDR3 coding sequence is TGTGCCAGCGGGCAGGTCGATCAGCCCCAGCATTTT. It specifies CASGQVDQPQHF.

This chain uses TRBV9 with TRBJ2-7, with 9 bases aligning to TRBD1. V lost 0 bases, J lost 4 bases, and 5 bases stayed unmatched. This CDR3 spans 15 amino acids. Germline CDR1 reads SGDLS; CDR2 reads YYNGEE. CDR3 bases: TGTGCCAGCAGCGTAGGAGGGGACAGGGCATACGAGCAGTACTTC. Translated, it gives CASSVGGDRAYEQYF.

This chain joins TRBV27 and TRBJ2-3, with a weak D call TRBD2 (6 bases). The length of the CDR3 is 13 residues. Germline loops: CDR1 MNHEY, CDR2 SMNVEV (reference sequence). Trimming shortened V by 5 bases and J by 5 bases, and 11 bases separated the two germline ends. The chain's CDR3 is CASSNLAKDTQYF. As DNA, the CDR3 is TGTGCCAGCAGTAACCTAGCGAAAGATACGCAGTATTTT.

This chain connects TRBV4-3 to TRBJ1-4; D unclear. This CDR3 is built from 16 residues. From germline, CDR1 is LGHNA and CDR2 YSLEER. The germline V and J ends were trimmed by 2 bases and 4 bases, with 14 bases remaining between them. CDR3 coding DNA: TGCGCCAGCAGCCAATCCCTGCCAGGTTTTAATGAAAAACTGTTTTTT. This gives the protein CASSQSLPGFNEKLFF.

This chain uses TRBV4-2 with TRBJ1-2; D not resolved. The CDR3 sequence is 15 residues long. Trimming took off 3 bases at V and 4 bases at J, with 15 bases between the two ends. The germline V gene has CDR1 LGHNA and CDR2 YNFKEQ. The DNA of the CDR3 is TGTGCCAGCAGCCACAGCAATCCCGAGGGCTATGGCTACACCTTC. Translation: CASSHSNPEGYGYTF.

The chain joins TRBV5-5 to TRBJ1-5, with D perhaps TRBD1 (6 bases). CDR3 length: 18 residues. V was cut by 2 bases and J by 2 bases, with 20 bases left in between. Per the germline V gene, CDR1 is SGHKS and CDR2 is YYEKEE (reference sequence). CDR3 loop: CASSLTPPGAVGNQPQHF. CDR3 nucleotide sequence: TGTGCCAGCAGCTTAACCCCCCCAGGGGCGGTCGGCAATCAGCCCCAGCATTTT.

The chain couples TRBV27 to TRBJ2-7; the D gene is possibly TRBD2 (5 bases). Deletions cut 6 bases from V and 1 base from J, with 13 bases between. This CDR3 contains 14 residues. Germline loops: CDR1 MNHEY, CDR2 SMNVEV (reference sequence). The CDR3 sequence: CASRLDGISYEQYF. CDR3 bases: TGTGCCAGCAGGCTCGACGGGATTTCCTACGAGCAGTACTTC.

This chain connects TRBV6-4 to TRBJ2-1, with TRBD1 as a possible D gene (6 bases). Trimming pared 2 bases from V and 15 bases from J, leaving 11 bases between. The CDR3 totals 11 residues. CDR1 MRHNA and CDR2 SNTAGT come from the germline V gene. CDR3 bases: TGTGCCAGCAGTGACGAGGGGGTGAGGTTCTTC. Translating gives CASSDEGVRFF.

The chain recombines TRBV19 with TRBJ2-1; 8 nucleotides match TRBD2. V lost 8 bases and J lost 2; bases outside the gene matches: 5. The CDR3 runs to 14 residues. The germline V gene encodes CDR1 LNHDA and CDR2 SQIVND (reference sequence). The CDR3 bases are TGTGCCAGTCAGCGGGAGAGGGCCTACAATGAGCAGTTCTTC. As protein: CASQRERAYNEQFF.

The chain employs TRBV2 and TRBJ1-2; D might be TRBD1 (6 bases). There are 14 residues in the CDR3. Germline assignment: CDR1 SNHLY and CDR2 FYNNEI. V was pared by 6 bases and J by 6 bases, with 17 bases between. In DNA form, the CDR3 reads TGTGCCAGCAGCGAACAGGGCCTAAGGAATGGCTACACCTTC. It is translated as CASSEQGLRNGYTF. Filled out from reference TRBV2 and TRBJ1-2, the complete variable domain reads EPEVTQTPSHQVTQMGQEVILRCVPISNHLYFYWYRQILGQKVEFLVSFYNNEISEKSEIFDDQFSVERPDGSNFTLKIRSTKLEDSAMYFCASSEQGLRNGYTFGSGTRLTVV.

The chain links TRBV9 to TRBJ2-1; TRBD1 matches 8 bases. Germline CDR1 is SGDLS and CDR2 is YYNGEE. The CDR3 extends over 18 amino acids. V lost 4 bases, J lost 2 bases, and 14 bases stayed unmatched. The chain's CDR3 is CASSTRKIQGAAYNEQFF. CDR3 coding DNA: TGTGCCAGCAGCACGCGGAAAATCCAGGGGGCGGCCTACAATGAGCAGTTCTTC.

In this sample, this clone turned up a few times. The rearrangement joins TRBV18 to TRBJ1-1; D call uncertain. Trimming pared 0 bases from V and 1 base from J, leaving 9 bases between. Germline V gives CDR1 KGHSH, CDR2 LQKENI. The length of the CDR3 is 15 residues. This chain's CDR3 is CASSPPSLQNTEAFF. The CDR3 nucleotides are TGTGCCAGCTCACCACCTAGTCTTCAGAACACTGAAGCTTTCTTT.

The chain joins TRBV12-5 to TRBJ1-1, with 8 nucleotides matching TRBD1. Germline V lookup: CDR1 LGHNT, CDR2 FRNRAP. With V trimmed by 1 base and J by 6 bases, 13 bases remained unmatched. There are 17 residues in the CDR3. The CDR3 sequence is CASGLDAGGPPMAEAFF. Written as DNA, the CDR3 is TGTGCTAGTGGTTTGGACGCAGGGGGCCCTCCGATGGCTGAAGCTTTCTTT.

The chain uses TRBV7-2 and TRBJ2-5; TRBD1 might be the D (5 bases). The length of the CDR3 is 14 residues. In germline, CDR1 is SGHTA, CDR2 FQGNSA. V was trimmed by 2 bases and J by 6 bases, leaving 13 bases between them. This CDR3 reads CASSLLARVQTQYF. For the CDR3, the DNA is TGTGCCAGCAGCTTACTCGCCAGGGTGCAGACCCAGTACTTC.

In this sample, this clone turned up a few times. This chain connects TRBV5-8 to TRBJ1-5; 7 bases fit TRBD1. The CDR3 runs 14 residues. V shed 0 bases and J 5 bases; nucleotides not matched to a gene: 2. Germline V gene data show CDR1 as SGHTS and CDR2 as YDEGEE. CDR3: CASSLDRGHQPQHF. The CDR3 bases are TGTGCCAGCAGCTTGGACAGGGGACATCAGCCCCAGCATTTT.

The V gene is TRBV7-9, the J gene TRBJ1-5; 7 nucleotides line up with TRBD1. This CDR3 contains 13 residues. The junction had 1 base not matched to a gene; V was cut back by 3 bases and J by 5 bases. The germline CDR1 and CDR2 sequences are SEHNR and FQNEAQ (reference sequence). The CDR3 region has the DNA TGTGCCAGCAGCTTCACAGGGGATCAGCCCCAGCATTTT. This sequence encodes CASSFTGDQPQHF.

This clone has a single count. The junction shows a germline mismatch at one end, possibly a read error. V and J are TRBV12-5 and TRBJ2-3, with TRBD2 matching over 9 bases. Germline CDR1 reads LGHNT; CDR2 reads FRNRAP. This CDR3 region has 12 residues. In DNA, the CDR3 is TGTGCTAGTGGCCTCGGCAGCGGGAGGATGCATTTT. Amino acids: CASGLGSGRMHF.

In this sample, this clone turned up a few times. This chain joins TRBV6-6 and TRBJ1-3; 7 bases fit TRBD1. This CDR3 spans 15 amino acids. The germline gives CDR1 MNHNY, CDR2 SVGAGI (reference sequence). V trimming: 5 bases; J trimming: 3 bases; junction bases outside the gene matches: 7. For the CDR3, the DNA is TGTGCCAGCAGTCTAAGGGACAGCCTTGGAAACACCATATATTTT. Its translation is CASSLRDSLGNTIYF.

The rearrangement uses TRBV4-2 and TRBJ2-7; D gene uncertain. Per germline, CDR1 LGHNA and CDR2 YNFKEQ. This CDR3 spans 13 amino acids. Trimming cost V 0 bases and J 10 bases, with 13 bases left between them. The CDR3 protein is CASSQERNGHQYF. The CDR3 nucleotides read TGTGCCAGCAGCCAAGAGCGAAATGGGCACCAGTACTTC.

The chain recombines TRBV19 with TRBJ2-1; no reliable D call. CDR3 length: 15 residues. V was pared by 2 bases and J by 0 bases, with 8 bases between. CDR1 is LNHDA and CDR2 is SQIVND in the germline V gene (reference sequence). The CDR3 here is CASSISRSSYNEQFF. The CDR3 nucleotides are TGTGCCAGTAGTATAAGTAGGAGCTCCTACAATGAGCAGTTCTTC.

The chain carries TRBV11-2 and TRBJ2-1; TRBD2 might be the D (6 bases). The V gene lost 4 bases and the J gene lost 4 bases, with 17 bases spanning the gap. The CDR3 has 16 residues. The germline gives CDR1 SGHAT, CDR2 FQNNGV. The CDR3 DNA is TGTGCCAGCAGCTCGGTCGGGGGAGGAGGATACAATGAGCAGTTCTTC. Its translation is CASSSVGGGGYNEQFF.

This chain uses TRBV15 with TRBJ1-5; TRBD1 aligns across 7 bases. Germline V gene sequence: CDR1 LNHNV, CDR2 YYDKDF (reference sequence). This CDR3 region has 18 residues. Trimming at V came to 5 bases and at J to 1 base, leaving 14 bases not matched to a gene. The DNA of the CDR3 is TGTGCCACCAGCCCATATACCCGGACAGGACTAAGCAATCAGCCCCAGCATTTT. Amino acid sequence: CATSPYTRTGLSNQPQHF.

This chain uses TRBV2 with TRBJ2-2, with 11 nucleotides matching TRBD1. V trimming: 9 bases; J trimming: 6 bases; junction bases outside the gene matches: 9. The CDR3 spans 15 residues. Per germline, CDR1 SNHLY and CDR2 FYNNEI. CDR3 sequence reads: CASGDRGSYAGELFF. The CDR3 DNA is TGTGCCAGTGGGGACAGGGGGTCCTACGCCGGGGAGCTGTTTTTT.

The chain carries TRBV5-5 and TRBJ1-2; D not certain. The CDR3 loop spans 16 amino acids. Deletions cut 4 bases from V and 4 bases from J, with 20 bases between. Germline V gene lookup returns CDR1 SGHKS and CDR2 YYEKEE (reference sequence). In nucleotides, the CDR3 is TGTGCCAGCAGCCCTGCCATAGTTCGTAGTCTCTATGGCTACACCTTC. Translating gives CASSPAIVRSLYGYTF.

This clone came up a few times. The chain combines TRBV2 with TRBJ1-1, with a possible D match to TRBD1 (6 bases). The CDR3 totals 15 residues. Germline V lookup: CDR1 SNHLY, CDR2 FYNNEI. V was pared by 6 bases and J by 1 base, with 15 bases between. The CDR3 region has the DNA TGTGCCAGCAGAAAGAGACAGGAAACGAACACTGAAGCTTTCTTT. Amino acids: CASRKRQETNTEAFF.

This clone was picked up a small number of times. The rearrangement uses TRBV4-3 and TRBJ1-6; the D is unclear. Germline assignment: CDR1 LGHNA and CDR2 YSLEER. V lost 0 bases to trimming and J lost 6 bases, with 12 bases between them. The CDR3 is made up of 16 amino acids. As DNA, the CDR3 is TGCGCCAGCAGCCAAGATGATTACGGGTCTAATTCACCCCTCCACTTT. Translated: CASSQDDYGSNSPLHF.